This T cell receptor beta chain originates from a study of blood T cell repertoires in COVID-19. About the study: PBMCs, B-cell-depleted T cells, or T cells provided the cDNA or gDNA that made up the material.

This table comes from immunoSEQ multiplex PCR, and its TCRdb copy is limited to in-frame clones, with some not included. This sample has 65,000 to 100,000 clones, with about 91% found just once. Unmatched junction bases numbered 8, after V lost 5 bases and J lost 8 bases. The CDR3 consists of 13 residues. The germline gives CDR1 SGHTA, CDR2 FQGNSA. The clonotype originates from a woman aged 80 or older with acute or convalescent COVID-19. The V gene is TRBV7-2, the J gene TRBJ1-2, with 7 bases that match TRBD1. The sample consisted of peripheral blood. The CDR3 nucleotides are TGTGCCAGCAGCGCGACAGGGTTGGGGGGCTACACCTTC. This encodes CASSATGLGGYTF. Full variable domain (missing parts from reference TRBV7-2 and TRBJ1-2): GAGVSQSPSNKVTEKGKDVELRCDPISGHTALYWYRQSLGQGLEFLIYFQGNSAPDKSGLPSDRFSAERTGGSVSTLTIQRTQQEDSAVYLCASSATGLGGYTFGSGTRLTVV.